Presented here are 21 T cell receptor beta chains from one specimen sequenced in a study of T cell clones after liver transplantation. The protocol was immunoSEQ multiplex PCR, while the TCRdb copy is restricted to in-frame clones and leaves out a portion. The data contain 16,000 or so clones, 85% to 90% of them seen just once; the ten biggest clones take up 10% to 15%. Sequencing used CD8+ T cells from blood, obtained 45 to 47 months after liver transplant. The receptors come from a human patient who received a liver transplant. The graft donor may have contributed some T cells.

The chain couples TRBV5-1 to TRBJ2-1; tentatively, D is TRBD2 (5 bases). This CDR3 has 13 amino acids. Per germline, CDR1 SGHRS and CDR2 YFSETQ. Trimming removed 3 bases from V and 10 bases from J, with 14 bases in between. CDR3 region: CASSWGAGGEQFF. CDR3 DNA sequence: TGCGCCAGCAGCTGGGGAGCAGGCGGGGAGCAGTTCTTC.

The chain uses TRBV19 and TRBJ1-1; possibly TRBD1 for D (5 bases). CDR3 length equals 12 residues. Trimming took 5 bases from V and 3 from J, leaving 7 bases between them. Germline V gives CDR1 LNHDA, CDR2 SQIVND (reference sequence). The CDR3 DNA sequence: TGTGCCAGTAGTCCGGGGCACACTGAAGCTTTCTTT. Translation gives CASSPGHTEAFF. Using reference TRBV19 and TRBJ1-1 for the parts outside the CDR3, the full variable domain is DGGITQSPKYLFRKEGQNVTLSCEQNLNHDAMYWYRQDPGQGLRLIYYSQIVNDFQKGDIAEGYSVSREKKESFPLTVTSAQKNPTAFYLCASSPGHTEAFFGQGTRLTVV.

This clone was seen only once. V is TRBV7-9 and J is TRBJ2-1; 9 nucleotides match TRBD2. The CDR3 length is 17 residues. The V segment lost 0 bases and the J segment 10 bases; nucleotides outside the gene matches: 13. The germline CDR1 and CDR2 sequences are SEHNR and FQNEAQ (reference sequence). The CDR3 region is CASSLAPWREGQGEQFF. CDR3 DNA sequence: TGTGCCAGCAGCTTAGCTCCCTGGCGGGAGGGCCAGGGGGAGCAGTTCTTC.

Here the CDR3 reads CASSLDEWGTDTQYF. CDR3 coding DNA: TGTGCCAGCAGCTTAGATGAGTGGGGAACAGATACGCAGTATTTT. The chain has TRBV11-2 and TRBJ2-3; D is unclear. The germline V and J ends were trimmed by 0 bases and 3 bases, with 10 bases remaining between them. This CDR3 comprises 15 residues. The V gene's germline CDR1 is SGHAT and CDR2 FQNNGV.

The V and J genes are TRBV28 and TRBJ1-5; D perhaps matches TRBD1 (5 bases). The CDR3 extends over 15 amino acids. Trimming pared 3 bases from V and 7 bases from J, leaving 16 bases between. The V gene's germline CDR1 is MDHEN and CDR2 SYDVKM. CDR3 coding DNA: TGTGCCAGCAGTTTCGGGCAGGGCTTTCGGCAGCCCCAGCATTTT. Translating it yields CASSFGQGFRQPQHF.

The chain recombines TRBV28 with TRBJ2-3, with D unclear. Trimming shortened V by 3 bases and J by 3 bases, and 13 bases separated the two germline ends. Germline-derived CDR1 and CDR2 are MDHEN and SYDVKM. This CDR3 is built from 15 residues. In DNA form, the CDR3 reads TGTGCCAGCAGTTTTCAGGTTCCAACTACAGATACGCAGTATTTT. Translated, it gives CASSFQVPTTDTQYF.

The chain links TRBV28 to TRBJ2-7; D perhaps matches TRBD1 (5 bases). The CDR3 covers 13 residues. The V end lost 3 bases, the J end lost 2 bases, and 8 bases lay between the germline ends. The V gene's germline CDR1 is MDHEN and CDR2 SYDVKM. The DNA for the CDR3 is TGTGCCAGCAGTTTGGACAATCCCTACGAGCAGTACTTC. Protein: CASSLDNPYEQYF.

The V call is TRBV7-9, the J call TRBJ2-3; D unclear. This CDR3 comprises 13 residues. Trimming took 5 bases from V and 8 from J, leaving 14 bases between them. The germline V gene encodes CDR1 SEHNR and CDR2 FQNEAQ (reference sequence). In DNA form, the CDR3 reads TGTGCCAGCAGCCCAGCCCTCGCCGGTACGCAGTATTTT. This codes for CASSPALAGTQYF. The full variable domain, rest sourced from reference TRBV7-9 and TRBJ2-3, is DTGVSQNPRHKITKRGQNVTFRCDPISEHNRLYWYRQTLGQGPEFLTYFQNEAQLEKSRLLSDRFSAERPKGSFSTLEIQRTEQGDSAMYLCASSPALAGTQYFGPGTRLTVL.

J is TRBJ2-3 and V is TRBV7-9; the D call may be TRBD1 or TRBD2 (5 bases each). This CDR3 is built from 16 residues. Germline V CDR1 and CDR2: SEHNR, FQNEAQ (reference sequence). V lost 5 bases, J lost 0 bases, and 15 bases lay in between. The CDR3 is CASSPGTLTSTDTQYF. CDR3 bases: TGTGCCAGCAGCCCAGGGACCTTAACTAGCACAGATACGCAGTATTTT.

Written as DNA, the CDR3 is TGTGCCAGCAGCTCCGGGACAGCGAATTACAATGAGCAGTTCTTC. The encoded protein is CASSSGTANYNEQFF. The chain combines TRBV11-2 with TRBJ2-1; 7 bases line up with TRBD1. The germline CDR1 and CDR2 sequences are SGHAT and FQNNGV. V trimming: 4 bases; J trimming: 4 bases; junction bases outside the gene matches: 7. The CDR3 is made up of 15 amino acids.

Only a few counts were recorded for this clone. The rearrangement joins TRBV11-2 to TRBJ2-7; D could derive from TRBD1 or TRBD2 (5 bases each). V dropped 4 bases and J dropped 3 bases, with 16 bases sitting between them. CDR3 length: 15 residues. Germline V CDR1 and CDR2: SGHAT, FQNNGV. As DNA, the CDR3 is TGTGCCAGCAGCTCTTTTTCCGGGACGAACTACGAGCAGTACTTC. The encoded protein is CASSSFSGTNYEQYF. Drawing the rest from reference TRBV11-2 and TRBJ2-7, the complete variable domain is EAGVAQSPRYKIIEKRQSVAFWCNPISGHATLYWYQQILGQGPKLLIQFQNNGVVDDSQLPKDRFSAERLKGVDSTLKIQPAKLEDSAVYLCASSSFSGTNYEQYFGPGTRLTVT.

The chain links TRBV4-1 to TRBJ1-1, with a weak D call TRBD1 (5 bases). The V end was cut by 4 bases, the J end by 3 bases, with 12 bases between. The length of the CDR3 is 14 residues. Germline V gene sequence: CDR1 MGHRA, CDR2 YSYEKL. CDR3: CASSRTSGDTEAFF. CDR3 nucleotide sequence: TGCGCCAGCAGCCGAACTTCGGGGGACACTGAAGCTTTCTTT.

This clone is a singleton in its sample. V gene TRBV27 combines with J gene TRBJ2-7; perhaps D is TRBD1 or TRBD2 (7 bases each). The germline CDR1 and CDR2 sequences are MNHEY and SMNVEV (reference sequence). Trimming shortened V by 4 bases and J by 5 bases, and 18 bases separated the two germline ends. The CDR3 is 15 residues long. CDR3 amino acids: CASSYLGQGGNEQYF. The CDR3 DNA is TGTGCCAGCAGTTATCTAGGGCAGGGGGGGAACGAGCAGTACTTC.

V gene TRBV5-4 combines with J gene TRBJ2-1; D remains ambiguous. This CDR3 has 12 residues. From germline, CDR1 is SGHNT and CDR2 YYREEE (reference sequence). Between the trimmed V and J ends, which lost 0 bases and 6 bases, there was a span of 4 bases. The CDR3 sequence is CASSLESNEQFF. CDR3 in DNA: TGTGCCAGCAGCTTGGAGAGCAATGAGCAGTTCTTC.

V is TRBV5-1 and J is TRBJ2-1; the D gene is possibly TRBD2 (6 bases). Germline V gene lookup returns CDR1 SGHRS and CDR2 YFSETQ. The CDR3 totals 16 residues. Trimming pared 2 bases from V and 2 bases from J, leaving 14 bases between. In DNA form, the CDR3 reads TGCGCCAGCAGCTTTTCGGCGGGACCCCCCTACAATGAGCAGTTCTTC. The encoded protein is CASSFSAGPPYNEQFF.

The J gene is TRBJ1-1, the V gene TRBV5-4; D unresolved. V lost 2 bases, J lost 3 bases, and 5 bases lay in between. Germline lookup yields CDR1 SGHNT and CDR2 YYREEE (reference sequence). There are 12 residues in the CDR3. CDR3 residues: CASSLWDTEAFF. CDR3 coding DNA: TGTGCCAGCAGCTTATGGGACACTGAAGCTTTCTTT.

The chain carries TRBV9 and TRBJ1-2; TRBD1 matches 7 bases. Germline V CDR1 and CDR2: SGDLS, YYNGEE. The CDR3 runs 15 residues. V shed 5 bases, J shed 2 bases, and the junction held 9 bases outside the gene matches. In DNA form, the CDR3 reads TGTGCCAGCAGTTCCACAGGGGCGATCAACTATGGCTACACCTTC. Translating gives CASSSTGAINYGYTF.

V usage is TRBV7-8 and J usage is TRBJ1-4; 11 bases fit TRBD1. The CDR3 contains 15 residues. From germline, CDR1 is SGHVS and CDR2 FQNEAQ. The V and J ends lost 5 bases and 5 bases, in that order; junction bases with no gene match: 4. DNA for the CDR3: TGTGCCAGCAGCAACAGGGACAGGGGGAATGAAAAACTGTTTTTT. Protein: CASSNRDRGNEKLFF.

This chain links TRBV11-2 with TRBJ1-1; no firm D call. Germline V gene lookup returns CDR1 SGHAT and CDR2 FQNNGV. V shed 5 bases and J shed 5 bases, with 12 bases lying between them. The CDR3 sequence is 13 residues long. The CDR3 nucleotides read TGTGCCAGCAGCCCCCCTTTTGTTACTGAAGCTTTCTTT. This translates into CASSPPFVTEAFF.

The V gene is TRBV7-9, the J gene TRBJ1-1; 8 positions agree with TRBD1. This CDR3 spans 13 amino acids. Germline loops: CDR1 SEHNR, CDR2 FQNEAQ (reference sequence). Losses at the gene ends were 4 bases for V and 4 bases for J; bases not matched to a gene: 2. The CDR3 here is CASSYGTGTEAFF. The CDR3 nucleotides are TGTGCCAGCAGCTACGGGACAGGCACTGAAGCTTTCTTT.

The chain links TRBV28 to TRBJ2-7; D gene uncertain. The V gene lost 5 bases and the J gene lost 2 bases, with 10 bases spanning the gap. The CDR3 loop spans 13 amino acids. Germline assignment: CDR1 MDHEN and CDR2 SYDVKM. The CDR3 protein is CASSPPLTYEQYF. In nucleotides, the CDR3 is TGTGCCAGCAGTCCGCCCCTGACCTACGAGCAGTACTTC.